This T cell receptor beta chain was profiled in a study of early T cells in non-severe SARS-CoV-2 infection. About the study: The chains were unpaired, and the sequenced material was bulk RNA from unsorted whole blood. Study outcomes and limitations: Missing private and CD4 specificities, VDJdb matching favored anti-spike CD8 responses.

The germline V gene has CDR1 SGHTA and CDR2 FQGNSA. The V end lost 1 base, the J end lost 0 bases, and 7 bases lay between the germline ends. This CDR3 comprises 15 residues. Attachment of unique molecular identifiers was made to individual cDNA molecules. TCRdb reanalysed the 5' RACE reads using MiXCR and keeps one entry per CDR3 protein. The table lists around 88,000 distinct CDR3 sequences, around an eighth of them singletons, with 6.5% to 8.5% in the top ten. This clonotype was observed a few times. What it recognizes is unknown. This sequence was found in an adult who was a healthcare worker with PCR-confirmed SARS-CoV-2 infection or an uninfected control (not recorded which). The source material was whole blood. The chain combines TRBV7-2 with TRBJ2-1; no definite D call. This chain's CDR3 is CASSLEVSSYNEQFF. CDR3 nucleotide sequence: TGTGCCAGCAGCTTAGAAGTGAGCTCCTACAATGAGCAGTTCTTC.